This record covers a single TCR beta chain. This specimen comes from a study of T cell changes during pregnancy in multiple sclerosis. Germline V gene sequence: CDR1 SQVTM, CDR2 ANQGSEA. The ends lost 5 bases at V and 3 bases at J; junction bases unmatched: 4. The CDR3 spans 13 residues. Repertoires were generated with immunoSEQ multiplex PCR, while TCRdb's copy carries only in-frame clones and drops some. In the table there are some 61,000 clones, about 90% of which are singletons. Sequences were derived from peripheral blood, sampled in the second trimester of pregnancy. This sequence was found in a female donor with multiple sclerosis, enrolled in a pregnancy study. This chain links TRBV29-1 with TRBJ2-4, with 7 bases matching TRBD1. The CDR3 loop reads CSVPGQVKNIQYF. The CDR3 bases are TGCAGCGTTCCCGGACAGGTCAAAAACATTCAGTACTTC.